This T cell receptor (beta chain) came from a study of T cell changes during pregnancy in multiple sclerosis. Germline V CDR1 and CDR2: KGHSH, LQKENI. CDR3 length equals 14 residues. The V and J ends lost 6 bases and 9 bases respectively, with 18 bases between them. Clones were sequenced by immunoSEQ multiplex PCR, and TCRdb holds only the in-frame ones, with some missing. The table lists 65,000 to 90,000 clones, approximately 91% of them singletons. The specimen was PBMCs, collected in the first trimester of pregnancy. This TCR derives from a female donor in good health, serving as a control in a pregnancy study. Some clones in this sample may be carry-over from other donors' samples. This chain uses TRBV18 with TRBJ1-5; D gene uncertain. CDR3 bases: TGTGCCAGCTCCCCCGAGGCAGGCCGGGGGCCCCAGCATTTT. Its protein product is CASSPEAGRGPQHF.